This TCR beta chain stems from a study of control samples from healthy donors and cancer patients (dated by TCRdb to the early 2020s). The library was obtained by the immunoSEQ multiplex PCR assay. Held by TCRdb, this immuneACCESS table contains in-frame sequences only and omits some clones. Under half of the omission traces to an unresolved V gene where checked; the cause of the rest is unknown. This sample has under 20,000 clones in its table, and roughly 80% of those were observed once. More than 25% of the sample is in the top ten clones. V is shortened by 7 bases, J by 4 bases, and the region joining them spans 7 bases. Measured from the cysteine to the phenylalanine, the CDR3 is 12 residues long. Of all the DNA, just the CDR3 is kept, 36 bases in frame from base 1. In the germline V gene (reference sequence), CDR1 corresponds to LNHDA and CDR2 to SQIVND. This clone was recorded a few times. The antigen this receptor binds is unknown. Base quality data are lacking; no much larger clone is found one base away.

Input material: PBMCs. The sequence came from a man at least 80 years old with head and neck cancer. The sequence is built from TRBV19 and TRBJ1-4; the D gene lacks a confident call. The encoded CDR3 is CASTTYNEKLFF. The DNA sequence is TGTGCCAGTACAACTTATAATGAAAAACTGTTTTTT.